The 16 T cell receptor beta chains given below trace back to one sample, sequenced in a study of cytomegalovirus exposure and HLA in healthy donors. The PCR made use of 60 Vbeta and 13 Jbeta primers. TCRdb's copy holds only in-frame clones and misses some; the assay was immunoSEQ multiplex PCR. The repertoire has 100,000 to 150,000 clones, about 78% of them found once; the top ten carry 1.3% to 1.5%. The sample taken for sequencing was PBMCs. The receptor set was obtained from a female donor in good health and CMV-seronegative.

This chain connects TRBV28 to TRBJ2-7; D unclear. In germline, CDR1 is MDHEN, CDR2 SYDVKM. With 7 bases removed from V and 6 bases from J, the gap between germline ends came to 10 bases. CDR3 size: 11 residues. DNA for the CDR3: TGTGCCAGCACCTCGAGCCTCGAGCAGTACTTC. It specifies CASTSSLEQYF. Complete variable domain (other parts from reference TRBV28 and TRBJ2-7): DVKVTQSSRYLVKRTGEKVFLECVQDMDHENMFWYRQDPGLGLRLIYFSYDVKMKEKGDIPEGYSVSREKKERFSLILESASTNQTSMYLCASTSSLEQYFGPGTRLTVT.

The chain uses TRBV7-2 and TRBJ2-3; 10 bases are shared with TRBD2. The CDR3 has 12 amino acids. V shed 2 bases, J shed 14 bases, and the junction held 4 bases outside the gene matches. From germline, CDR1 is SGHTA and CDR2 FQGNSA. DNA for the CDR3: TGTGCCAGCAGCTTAATAGCGGGGGGAGTGTATTTT. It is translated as CASSLIAGGVYF.

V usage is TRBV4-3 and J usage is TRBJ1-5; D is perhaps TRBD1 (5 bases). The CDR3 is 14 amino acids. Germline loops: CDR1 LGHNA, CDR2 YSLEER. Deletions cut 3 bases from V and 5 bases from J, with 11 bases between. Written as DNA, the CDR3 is TGCGCCAGCAGCCAGGCTTGGGGGGATCAGCCCCAGCATTTT. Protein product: CASSQAWGDQPQHF.

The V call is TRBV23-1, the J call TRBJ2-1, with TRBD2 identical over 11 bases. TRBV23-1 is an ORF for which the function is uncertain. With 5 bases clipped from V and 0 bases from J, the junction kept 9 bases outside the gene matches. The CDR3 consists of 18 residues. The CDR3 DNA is TGCGCCAGCAGTGAGCTAGCGGGAGGACCCTACTCCTACAATGAGCAGTTCTTC. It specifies CASSELAGGPYSYNEQFF.

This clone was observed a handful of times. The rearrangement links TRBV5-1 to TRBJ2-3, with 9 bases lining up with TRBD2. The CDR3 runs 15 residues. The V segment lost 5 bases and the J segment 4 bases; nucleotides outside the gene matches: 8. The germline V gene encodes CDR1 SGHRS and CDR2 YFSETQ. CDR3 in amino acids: CASRLSGRSSDTQYF. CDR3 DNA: TGCGCCAGCAGATTGAGCGGGAGGTCGTCAGATACGCAGTATTTT.

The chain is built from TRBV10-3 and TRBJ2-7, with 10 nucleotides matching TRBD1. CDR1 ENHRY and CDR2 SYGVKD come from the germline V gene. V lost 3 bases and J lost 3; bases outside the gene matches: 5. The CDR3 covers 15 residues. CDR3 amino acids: CAISDPGQGNYEQYF. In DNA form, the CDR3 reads TGTGCCATCAGTGATCCGGGACAGGGGAACTACGAGCAGTACTTC.

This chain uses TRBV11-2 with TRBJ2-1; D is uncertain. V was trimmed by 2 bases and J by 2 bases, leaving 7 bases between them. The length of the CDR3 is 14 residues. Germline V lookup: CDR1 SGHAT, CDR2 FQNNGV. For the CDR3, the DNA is TGTGCCAGCAGCTTAACTGTCGCCTACAATGAGCAGTTCTTC. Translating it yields CASSLTVAYNEQFF.

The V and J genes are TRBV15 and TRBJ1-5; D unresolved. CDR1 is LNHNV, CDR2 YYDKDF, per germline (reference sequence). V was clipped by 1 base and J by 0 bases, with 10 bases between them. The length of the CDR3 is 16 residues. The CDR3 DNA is TGTGCCACCAGCAGAGGAAACCCTAGTAGCAATCAGCCCCAGCATTTT. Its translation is CATSRGNPSSNQPQHF.

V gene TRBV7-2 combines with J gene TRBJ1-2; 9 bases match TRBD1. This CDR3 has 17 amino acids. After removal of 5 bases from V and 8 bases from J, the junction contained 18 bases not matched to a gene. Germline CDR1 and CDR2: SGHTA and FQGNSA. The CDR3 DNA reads TGTGCCAGCAGCCCGCGGACAGGGGCGGAGGGGAAAGAGGGCTACACCTTC. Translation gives CASSPRTGAEGKEGYTF. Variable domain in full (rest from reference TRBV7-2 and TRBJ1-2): GAGVSQSPSNKVTEKGKDVELRCDPISGHTALYWYRQSLGQGLEFLIYFQGNSAPDKSGLPSDRFSAERTGGSVSTLTIQRTQQEDSAVYLCASSPRTGAEGKEGYTFGSGTRLTVV.

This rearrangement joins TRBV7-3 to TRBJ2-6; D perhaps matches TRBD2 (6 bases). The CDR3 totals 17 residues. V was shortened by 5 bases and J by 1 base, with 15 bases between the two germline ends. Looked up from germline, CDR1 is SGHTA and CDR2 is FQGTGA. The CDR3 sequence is CASSLLGGDSGANVLTF. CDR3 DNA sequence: TGTGCCAGCAGCCTCCTGGGGGGAGATTCTGGGGCCAACGTCCTGACTTTC.

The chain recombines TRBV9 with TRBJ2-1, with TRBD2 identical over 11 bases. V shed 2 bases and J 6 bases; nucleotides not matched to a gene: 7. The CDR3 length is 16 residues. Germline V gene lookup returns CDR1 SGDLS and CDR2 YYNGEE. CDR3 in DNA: TGTGCCAGCAGCGTCTATAGCGGGAGGGCCGGCAATGAGCAGTTCTTC. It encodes CASSVYSGRAGNEQFF.

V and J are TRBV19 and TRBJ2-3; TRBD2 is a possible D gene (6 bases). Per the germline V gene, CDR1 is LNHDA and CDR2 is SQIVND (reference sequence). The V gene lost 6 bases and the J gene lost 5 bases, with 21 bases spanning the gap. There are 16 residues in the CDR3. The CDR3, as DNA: TGTGCCAGTAGCTCACCCGGGACTCCCTGGGGAGATACGCAGTATTTT. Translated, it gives CASSSPGTPWGDTQYF.

The CDR3 nucleotides read TGTGCCTCCTCAGTGGGGACTAGCGGGAACGGGGAGCTGTTTTTT. As protein: CASSVGTSGNGELFF. The rearrangement uses TRBV6-1 and TRBJ2-2; 13 bases match TRBD2. V was clipped by 11 bases and J by 7 bases; unmatched bases: 10. CDR3 length: 15 amino acids. Per germline, CDR1 MNHNS and CDR2 SASEGT.

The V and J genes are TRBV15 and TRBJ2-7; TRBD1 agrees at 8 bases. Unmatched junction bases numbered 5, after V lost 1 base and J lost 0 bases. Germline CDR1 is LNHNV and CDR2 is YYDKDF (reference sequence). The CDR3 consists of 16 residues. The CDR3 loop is CATSRAGGGSSYEQYF. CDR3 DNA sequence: TGTGCCACCAGCAGAGCAGGGGGCGGGTCCTCCTACGAGCAGTACTTC.

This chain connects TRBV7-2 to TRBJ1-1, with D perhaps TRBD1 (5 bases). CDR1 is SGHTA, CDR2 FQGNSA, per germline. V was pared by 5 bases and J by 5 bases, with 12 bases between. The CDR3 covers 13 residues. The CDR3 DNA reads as TGTGCCAGCAGCCGCCAGGGTGGAACTGAAGCTTTCTTT. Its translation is CASSRQGGTEAFF. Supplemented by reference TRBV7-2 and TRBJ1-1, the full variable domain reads GAGVSQSPSNKVTEKGKDVELRCDPISGHTALYWYRQSLGQGLEFLIYFQGNSAPDKSGLPSDRFSAERTGGSVSTLTIQRTQQEDSAVYLCASSRQGGTEAFFGQGTRLTVV.

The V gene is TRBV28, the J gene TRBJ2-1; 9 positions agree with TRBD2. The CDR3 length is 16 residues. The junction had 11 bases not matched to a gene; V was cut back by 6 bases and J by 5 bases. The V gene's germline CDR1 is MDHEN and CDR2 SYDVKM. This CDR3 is CASSPLRPSGDNEQFF. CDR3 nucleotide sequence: TGTGCCAGCAGCCCCCTGCGGCCTAGCGGGGACAATGAGCAGTTCTTC.